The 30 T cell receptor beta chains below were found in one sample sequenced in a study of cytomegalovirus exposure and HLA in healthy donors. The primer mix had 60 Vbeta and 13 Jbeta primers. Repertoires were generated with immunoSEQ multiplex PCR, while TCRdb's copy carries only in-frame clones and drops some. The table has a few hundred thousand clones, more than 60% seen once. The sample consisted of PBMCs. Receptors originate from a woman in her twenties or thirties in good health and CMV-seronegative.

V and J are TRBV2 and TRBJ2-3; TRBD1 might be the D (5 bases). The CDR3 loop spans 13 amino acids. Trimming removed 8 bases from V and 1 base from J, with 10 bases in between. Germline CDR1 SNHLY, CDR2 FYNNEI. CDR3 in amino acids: CASGQGGTDTQYF. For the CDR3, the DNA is TGTGCCAGCGGTCAGGGTGGCACAGATACGCAGTATTTT. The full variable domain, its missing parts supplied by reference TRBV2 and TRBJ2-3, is EPEVTQTPSHQVTQMGQEVILRCVPISNHLYFYWYRQILGQKVEFLVSFYNNEISEKSEIFDDQFSVERPDGSNFTLKIRSTKLEDSAMYFCASGQGGTDTQYFGPGTRLTVL.

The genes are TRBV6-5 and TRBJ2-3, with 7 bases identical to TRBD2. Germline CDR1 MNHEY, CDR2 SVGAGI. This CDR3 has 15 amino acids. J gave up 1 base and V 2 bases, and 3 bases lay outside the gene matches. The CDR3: CASSYREGGTDTQYF. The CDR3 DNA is TGTGCCAGCAGTTACAGGGAGGGAGGCACAGATACGCAGTATTTT.

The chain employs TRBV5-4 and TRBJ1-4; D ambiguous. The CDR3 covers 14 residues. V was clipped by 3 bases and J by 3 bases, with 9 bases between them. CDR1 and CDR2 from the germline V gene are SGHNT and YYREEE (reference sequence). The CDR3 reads CASSYGSANEKLFF. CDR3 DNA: TGTGCCAGCAGCTACGGTTCGGCTAATGAAAAACTGTTTTTT. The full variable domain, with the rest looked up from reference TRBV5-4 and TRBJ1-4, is ETGVTQSPTHLIKTRGQQVTLRCSSQSGHNTVSWYQQALGQGPQFIFQYYREEENGRGNFPPRFSGLQFPNYSSELNVNALELDDSALYLCASSYGSANEKLFFGSGTQLSVL.

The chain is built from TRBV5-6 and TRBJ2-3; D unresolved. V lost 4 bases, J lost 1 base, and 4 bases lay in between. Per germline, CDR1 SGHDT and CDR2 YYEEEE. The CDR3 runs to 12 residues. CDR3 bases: TGTGCCAGCAGCCCCGGCACAGATACGCAGTATTTT. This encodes CASSPGTDTQYF.

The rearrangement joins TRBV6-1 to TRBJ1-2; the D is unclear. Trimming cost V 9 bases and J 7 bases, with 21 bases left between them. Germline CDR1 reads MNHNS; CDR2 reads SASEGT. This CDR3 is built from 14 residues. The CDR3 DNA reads TGTGCCAGTCTGCCAGGATTAGGCCCTTTTGGCTACACCTTC. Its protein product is CASLPGLGPFGYTF.

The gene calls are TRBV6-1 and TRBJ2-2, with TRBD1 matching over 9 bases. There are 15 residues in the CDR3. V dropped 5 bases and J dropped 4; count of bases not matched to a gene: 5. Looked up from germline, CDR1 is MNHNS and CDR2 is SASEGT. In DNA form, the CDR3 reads TGTGCCAGCAGTCAGGACAGGGGAAGCACCGGGGAGCTGTTTTTT. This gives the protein CASSQDRGSTGELFF.

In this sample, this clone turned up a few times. CDR3 sequence reads: CASSYTPLDRRNTEAFF. The CDR3, as DNA: TGTGCCAGCTCATATACTCCTCTGGACAGGAGGAACACTGAAGCTTTCTTT. This chain links TRBV18 with TRBJ1-1, with 7 nucleotides matching TRBD1. Germline V gene lookup returns CDR1 KGHSH and CDR2 LQKENI. Germline trimming cut 5 bases from V and 1 base from J; bases unmatched to any gene: 13. The CDR3 spans 17 residues.

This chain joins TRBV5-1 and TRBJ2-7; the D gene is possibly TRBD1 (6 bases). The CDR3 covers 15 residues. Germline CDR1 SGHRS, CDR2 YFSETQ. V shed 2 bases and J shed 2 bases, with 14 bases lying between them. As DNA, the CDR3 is TGCGCCAGCAGCTTCGGGGCAGGGGCAACCTACGAGCAGTACTTC. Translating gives CASSFGAGATYEQYF.

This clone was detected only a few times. Here the CDR3 reads CAWSPGGGAFSAFF. In DNA form, the CDR3 reads TGTGCCTGGAGTCCGGGAGGGGGGGCTTTTTCGGCTTTCTTT. The chain combines TRBV30 with TRBJ1-1, with TRBD1 as a possible D gene (6 bases). The germline V and J ends were trimmed by 2 bases and 11 bases, with 21 bases remaining between them. Germline assignment: CDR1 GTSNPN and CDR2 SVGIG (reference sequence). The CDR3 extends over 14 amino acids. The complete variable domain, with remaining parts taken from reference TRBV30 and TRBJ1-1, reads SQTIHQWPATLVQPVGSPLSLECTVEGTSNPNLYWYRQAAGRGLQLLFYSVGIGQISSEVPQNLSASRPQDRQFILSSKKLLLSDSGFYLCAWSPGGGAFSAFFGQGTRLTVV.

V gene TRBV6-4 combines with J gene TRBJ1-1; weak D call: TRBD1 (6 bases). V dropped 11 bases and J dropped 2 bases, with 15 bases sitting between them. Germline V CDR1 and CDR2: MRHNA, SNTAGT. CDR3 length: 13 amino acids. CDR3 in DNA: TGTGCCCGATTCGGGACAACCAACACTGAAGCTTTCTTT. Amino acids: CARFGTTNTEAFF.

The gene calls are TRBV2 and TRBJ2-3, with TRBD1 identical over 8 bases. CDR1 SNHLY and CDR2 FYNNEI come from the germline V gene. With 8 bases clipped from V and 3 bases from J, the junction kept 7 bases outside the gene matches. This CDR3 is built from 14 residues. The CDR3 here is CASPAGGWTDTQYF. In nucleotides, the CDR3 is TGTGCCAGCCCCGCAGGGGGCTGGACAGATACGCAGTATTTT.

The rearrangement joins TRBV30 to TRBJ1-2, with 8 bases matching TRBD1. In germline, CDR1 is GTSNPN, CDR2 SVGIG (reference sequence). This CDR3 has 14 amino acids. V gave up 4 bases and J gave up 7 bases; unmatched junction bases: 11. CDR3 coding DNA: TGTGCCTGGAACACGGACAGGGACTACGGTGGCTACACCTTC. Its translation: CAWNTDRDYGGYTF.

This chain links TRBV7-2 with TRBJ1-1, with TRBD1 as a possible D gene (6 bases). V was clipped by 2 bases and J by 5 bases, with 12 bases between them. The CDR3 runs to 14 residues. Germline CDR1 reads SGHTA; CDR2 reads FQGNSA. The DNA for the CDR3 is TGTGCCAGCAGCTTAATCGGCAGGGGTACTGAAGCTTTCTTT. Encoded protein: CASSLIGRGTEAFF.

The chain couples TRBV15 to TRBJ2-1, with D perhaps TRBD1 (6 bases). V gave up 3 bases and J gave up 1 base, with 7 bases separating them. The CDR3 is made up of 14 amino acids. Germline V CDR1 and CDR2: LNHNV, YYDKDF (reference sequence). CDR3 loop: CATSRGQSYNEQFF. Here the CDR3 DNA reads TGTGCCACCAGCAGGGGACAATCCTACAATGAGCAGTTCTTC.

The CDR3 DNA sequence: TGCGCCAGCAGCTTGGACGGGGTAGACACTGAAGCTTTCTTT. Translation: CASSLDGVDTEAFF. The rearrangement uses TRBV5-1 and TRBJ1-1; no clear D. CDR1 is SGHRS and CDR2 is YFSETQ in the germline V gene. V was shortened by 0 bases and J by 3 bases, with 9 bases between the two germline ends. This CDR3 has 14 residues.

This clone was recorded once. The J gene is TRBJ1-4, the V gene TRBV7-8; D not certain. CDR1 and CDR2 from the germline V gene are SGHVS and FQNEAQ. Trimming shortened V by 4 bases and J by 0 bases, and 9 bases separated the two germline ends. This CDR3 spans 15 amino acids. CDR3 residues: CASSSSLSTNEKLFF. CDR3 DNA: TGTGCCAGCAGCTCGAGCCTCTCAACTAATGAAAAACTGTTTTTT.

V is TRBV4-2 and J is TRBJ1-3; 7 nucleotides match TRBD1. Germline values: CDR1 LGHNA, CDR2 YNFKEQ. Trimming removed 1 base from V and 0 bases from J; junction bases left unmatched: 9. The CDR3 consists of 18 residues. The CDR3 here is CASSQVFLAGGSGNTIYF. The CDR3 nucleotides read TGTGCCAGCAGCCAAGTTTTTTTGGCAGGGGGCTCTGGAAACACCATATATTTT.

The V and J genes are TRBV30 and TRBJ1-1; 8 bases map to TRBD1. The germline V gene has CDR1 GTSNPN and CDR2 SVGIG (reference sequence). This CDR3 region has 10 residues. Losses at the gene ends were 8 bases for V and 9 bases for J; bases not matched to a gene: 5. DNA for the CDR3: TGTGCCGGACAGGGAAGGCAAGCTTTCTTT. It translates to CAGQGRQAFF.

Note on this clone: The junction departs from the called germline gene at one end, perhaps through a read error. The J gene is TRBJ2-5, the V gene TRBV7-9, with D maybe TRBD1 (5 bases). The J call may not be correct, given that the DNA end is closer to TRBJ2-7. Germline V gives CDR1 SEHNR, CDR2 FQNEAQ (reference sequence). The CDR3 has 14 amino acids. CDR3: CSSSPLGQPYEQYF. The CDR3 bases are TGTTCCAGCAGCCCCCTGGGGCAGCCCTACGAGCAGTACTTC.

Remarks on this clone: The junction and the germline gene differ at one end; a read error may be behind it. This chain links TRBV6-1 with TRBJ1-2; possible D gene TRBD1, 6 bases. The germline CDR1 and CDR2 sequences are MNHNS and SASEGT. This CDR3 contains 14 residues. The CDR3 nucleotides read TGTACCAGCAGATACATTAGGGGACACTATATTTACACCTTC. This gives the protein CTSRYIRGHYIYTF.

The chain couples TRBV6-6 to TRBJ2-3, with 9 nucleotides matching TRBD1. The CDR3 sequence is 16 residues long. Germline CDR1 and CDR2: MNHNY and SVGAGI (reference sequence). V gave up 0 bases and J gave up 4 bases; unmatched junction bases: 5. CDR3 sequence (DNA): TGTGCCAGCAGTTACTCCCCGGGACAGGGCCCAGATACGCAGTATTTT. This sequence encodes CASSYSPGQGPDTQYF.

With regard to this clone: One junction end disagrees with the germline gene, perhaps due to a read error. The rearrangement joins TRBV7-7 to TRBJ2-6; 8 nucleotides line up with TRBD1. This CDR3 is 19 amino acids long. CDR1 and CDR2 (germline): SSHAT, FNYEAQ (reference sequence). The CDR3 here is CASSSSPQGGSSGANVLTF. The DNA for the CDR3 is TGTGCTAGCAGCTCCTCCCCACAGGGGGGCAGCTCTGGGGCCAACGTCCTGACTTTC.

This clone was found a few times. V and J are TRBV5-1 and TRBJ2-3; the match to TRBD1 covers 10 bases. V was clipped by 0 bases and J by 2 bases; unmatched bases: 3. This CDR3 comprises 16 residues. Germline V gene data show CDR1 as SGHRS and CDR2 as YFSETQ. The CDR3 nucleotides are TGCGCCAGCAGCTTGGCCGGGACAGGGGACACAGATACGCAGTATTTT. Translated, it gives CASSLAGTGDTDTQYF.

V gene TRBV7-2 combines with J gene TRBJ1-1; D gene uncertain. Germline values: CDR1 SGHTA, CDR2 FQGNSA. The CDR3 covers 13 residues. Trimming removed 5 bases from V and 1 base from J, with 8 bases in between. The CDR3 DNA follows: TGTGCCAGCAGCCCCCCGGGGAACACTGAAGCTTTCTTT. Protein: CASSPPGNTEAFF.

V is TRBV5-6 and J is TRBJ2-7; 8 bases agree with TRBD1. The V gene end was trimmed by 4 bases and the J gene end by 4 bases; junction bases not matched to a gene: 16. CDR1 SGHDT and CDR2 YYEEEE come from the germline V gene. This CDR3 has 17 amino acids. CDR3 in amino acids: CASSPRPEDREGYEQYF. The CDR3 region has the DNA TGTGCCAGCAGCCCAAGGCCAGAGGACAGGGAAGGATACGAGCAGTACTTC.

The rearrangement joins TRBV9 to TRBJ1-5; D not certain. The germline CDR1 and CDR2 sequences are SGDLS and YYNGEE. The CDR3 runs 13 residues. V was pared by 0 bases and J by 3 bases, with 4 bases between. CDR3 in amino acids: CASSVGYNQPQHF. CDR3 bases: TGTGCCAGCAGCGTAGGTTACAATCAGCCCCAGCATTTT.

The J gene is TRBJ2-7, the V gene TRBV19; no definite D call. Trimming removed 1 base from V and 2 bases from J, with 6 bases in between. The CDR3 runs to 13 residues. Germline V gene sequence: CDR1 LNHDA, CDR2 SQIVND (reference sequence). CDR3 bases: TGTGCCAGTAGTATAGGAGTCACCTACGAGCAGTACTTC. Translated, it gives CASSIGVTYEQYF.

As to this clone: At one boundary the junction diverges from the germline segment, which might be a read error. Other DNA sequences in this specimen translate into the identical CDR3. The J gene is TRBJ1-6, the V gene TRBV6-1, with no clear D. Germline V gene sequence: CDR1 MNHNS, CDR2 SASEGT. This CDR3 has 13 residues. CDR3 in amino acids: CASSPSDNSPLHF. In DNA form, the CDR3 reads TGTGCCAGCAGTCCTAGTGATAATTCCCCCCTCCACTTT.

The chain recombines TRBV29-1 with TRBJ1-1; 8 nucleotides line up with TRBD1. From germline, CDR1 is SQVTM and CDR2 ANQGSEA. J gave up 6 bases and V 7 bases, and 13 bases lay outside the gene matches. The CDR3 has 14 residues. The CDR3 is CSAGRDTGGAEAFF. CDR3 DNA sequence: TGCAGCGCCGGTCGGGATACAGGGGGAGCTGAAGCTTTCTTT. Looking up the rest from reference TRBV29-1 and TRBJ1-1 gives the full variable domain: SAVISQKPSRDICQRGTSLTIQCQVDSQVTMMFWYRQQPGQSLTLIATANQGSEATYESGFVIDKFPISRPNLTFSTLTVSNMSPEDSSIYLCSAGRDTGGAEAFFGQGTRLTVV.

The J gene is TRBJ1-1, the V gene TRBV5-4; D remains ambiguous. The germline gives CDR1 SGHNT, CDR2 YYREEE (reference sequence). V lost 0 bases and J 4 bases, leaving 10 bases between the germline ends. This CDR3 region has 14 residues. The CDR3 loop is CASSLGSTRTEAFF. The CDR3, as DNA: TGTGCCAGCAGCTTGGGCAGTACCCGCACTGAAGCTTTCTTT.